This T cell receptor beta chain came from a study of shared clonotypes between healthy human individuals (dated by TCRdb to 2018 to 2021). Concerning the study at large: A few men and a couple of women, aged 18 to 49 years, made up the cohort. For each donor, CD4 naive and CD4 memory were each run on three plates, CD8 naive on two plates, and CD8 memory on one plate. The study deeply sequenced blood TCR repertoires of about five healthy adults to estimate repertoire size and the extent of clonotype sharing between individuals. To increase sequencing depth and limit assay-specific biases, TCR repertoire library preparation and sequencing were carried out by different laboratories using diverse techniques. Between about 0.85 and 9.5 billion PBMCs per donor were obtained by leukapheresis. What the work shows at the level of the full study, not this receptor alone: Based on pairwise subsampling, the degree of clonotype sharing among donors was expected to be affected by sequencing depth. Sharing across several donors was observed for approximately 5% of naive CD4, about 3.2% of naive CD8, 2.3% of memory CD4, and around 0.44% of memory CD8 clonotypes. Incomplete sequencing was indicated by rarefaction of sorted-subset datasets, despite the large sequencing depth. Higher generation probabilities were observed for clonotypes shared by all four sorted-subset donors than for non-shared clonotypes. Because the study included only a small number of donors, the genetic and exposure-history diversity represented was limited. Naive subsets generally had larger estimated clonotype richness than memory subsets did. Sampling was restricted to blood, and TCR repertoires in tissues likely differ from the TCR repertoires found in blood.

Concerning this clone itself: Which antigen it targets is not known. Base qualities are missing; no much larger clone stands one base away.

Relative to germline, V is 3 bases shorter and J is 7 bases shorter, with 19 bases between their ends. Sequences LNHDA (CDR1) and SQIVND (CDR2) are obtained from the germline V gene (reference sequence). The CDR3 contains 16 residues, cysteine and phenylalanine counted. Left in the record is the CDR3 DNA by itself, 48 bases read in frame from the first base. Using the deep immunoSEQ assay, TCR CDR3 regions were amplified from genomic DNA by multiplex PCR. Extracted genomic DNA from each cell subset was spread evenly across all wells of several immunoSEQ 96-well plates, with each plate serving as a replicate. For sorted subsets, 200 to 250 ng genomic DNA, equal to tens of thousands of T cell genomes, was loaded into each replicate PCR. Purified libraries were quantified with a Qubit 3.0 fluorometer, sized on a Bioanalyzer 2100, and re-quantified with the KAPA Library Quantification kit. Every immunoSEQ 96-well plate was sequenced on a dedicated single-read 150-cycle Illumina NextSeq 550 flow cell. The paper's processing steps were these. Because the immunoSEQ output included only junctional sequences and no quality scores, the filtering could not be the same as the filtering used for full-length reads. To assign V/J genes and CDR3, sequences were annotated against IMGT germline references using PyIR, a Python wrapper for IgBLAST v1.9. Reads were filtered out if the reads had weak V/J assignments (E-value above 1e-6), no CDR3, stop codons, out-of-frame junctions, or ambiguous translated residues. V3J clonotypes were defined as sequences sharing an identical inferred V gene, J gene, and CDR3 amino acid sequence. Percentage overlap between repertoires was computed as shared unique clonotypes divided by the size of the smaller repertoire. Richness of each repertoire was evaluated using RTK rarefaction, the Chao1 estimator, and Recon v2.1 estimates of unobserved clonotypes. Generation probabilities for all TCRbeta clonotypes obtained by the gDNA method from a handful of donors were computed using OLGA. The clones in this table, taken by TCRdb from immuneACCESS, are in-frame only. Not every clone is retained; where verified, under half of the shortfall comes from an unresolved V gene, and the cause of the rest is unknown. V and J calls and clone size come straight from that table; D and trimming were deduced from the DNA. This sample holds approximately 2.5 million clones; roughly nine tenths were observed only once. More than 0.12% of the sample is taken by the ten largest.

Donors were healthy HIV-negative adults with no recently reported acute infections or vaccinations. Every donor was a Caucasian adult living in Nashville, Tennessee, USA. CD4+ T cells were enriched by magnetic negative selection; naive cells were then positively selected on CD45RA, and the negative fraction formed the memory subset. After blood collection by leukapheresis, PBMCs were isolated using Ficoll-Histopaque density gradient centrifugation and then cryopreserved in the vapor phase of liquid nitrogen. Analytical flow cytometry was used to check the purity and quantity of each magnetically sorted T cell population. From each sorted fraction, genomic DNA was isolated and quantified by UV absorbance on a Nanodrop 2000c.

Sequenced: naive CD4+ T cells sorted from blood. What this sample's cell subset or site label stands for: CD45RA+ positively selected. This receptor chain uses TRBV19 and TRBJ1-5; the D gene is perhaps TRBD1, from 5 matching bases. The clonotype originates from a man aged 18 to 29 in good health. The DNA sequence follows: TGTGCCAGTAGTATGGACGGGACTTTAGGAGTACAGCCCCAGCATTTT. Translation gives CASSMDGTLGVQPQHF.